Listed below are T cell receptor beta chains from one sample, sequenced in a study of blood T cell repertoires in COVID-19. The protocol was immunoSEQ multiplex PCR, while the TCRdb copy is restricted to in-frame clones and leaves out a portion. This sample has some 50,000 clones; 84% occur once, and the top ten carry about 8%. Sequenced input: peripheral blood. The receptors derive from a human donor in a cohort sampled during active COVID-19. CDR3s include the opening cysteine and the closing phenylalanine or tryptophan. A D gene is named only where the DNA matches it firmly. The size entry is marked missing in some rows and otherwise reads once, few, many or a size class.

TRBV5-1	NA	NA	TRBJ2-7	CASSLVSGESYEQYF	TGCGCCAGCAGCTTGGTTTCAGGGGAGAGCTACGAGCAGTACTTC
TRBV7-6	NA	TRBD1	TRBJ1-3	CASSLDGTGSSGNTIYF	TGTGCCAGCAGCTTAGACGGGACAGGGAGCTCTGGAAACACCATATATTTT
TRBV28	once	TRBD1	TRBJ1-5	CASAGGTGGPGEPQHF	TGTGCCAGCGCCGGCGGGACAGGGGGCCCGGGGGAGCCCCAGCATTTT
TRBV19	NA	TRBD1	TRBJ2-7	CASSRTGNEQYF	TGTGCCAGTAGTCGGACAGGGAACGAGCAGTACTTC
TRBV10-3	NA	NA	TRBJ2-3	CAISGDSGGDTQYF	TGTGCCATCAGTGGTGATAGCGGAGGGGATACGCAGTATTTT
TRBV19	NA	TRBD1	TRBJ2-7	CASSIPGTGTGQYF	TGTGCCAGTAGTATTCCCGGGACAGGGACCGGGCAGTACTTC
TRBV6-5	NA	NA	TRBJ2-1	CASSYSTSPANEQFF	TGTGCCAGCAGTTACTCGACATCCCCGGCCAATGAGCAGTTCTTC
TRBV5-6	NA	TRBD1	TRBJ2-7	CASSLSGTGAFEQYF	TGTGCCAGCAGCTTGTCCGGGACAGGAGCTTTCGAGCAGTACTTC
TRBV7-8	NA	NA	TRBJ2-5	CASSSPSGYQETQYF	TGTGCCAGCAGCTCCCCTAGTGGGTACCAAGAGACCCAGTACTTC
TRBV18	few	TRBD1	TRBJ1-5	CASSPGTGMSTNQPQHF	TGTGCCAGCTCACCCGGGACAGGGATGAGCACGAATCAGCCCCAGCATTTT
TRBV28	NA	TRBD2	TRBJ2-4	CASSSSGLAGVGGENIQYF	TGTGCCAGCAGTTCCTCGGGACTAGCGGGAGTAGGGGGGGAAAACATTCAGTACTTC